This is a list of T cell receptor beta chains from one sample in a study of HIV-infected patients and healthy controls. Using its own MiXCR run on the 5' RACE reads, TCRdb lists one record per CDR3 protein. The sample lists some 6,900 distinct CDR3 sequences; 9.5% to 12% were seen once. Sequenced here: blood, sampled before antiretroviral therapy. The receptors here all came from an adult with HIV infection. The CDR3 runs from the conserved cysteine through the conserved F or W. A D gene is named only where the DNA matches it firmly. Size is omitted from some rows. Given values are once, few, many or a class for expanded clones.

D gene: TRBD1
clone size: medium-sized
J gene: TRBJ1-1
V gene: TRBV28
CDR3 DNA: TGTGCCAGCAGTTCCCACAGGGGGCCACCGAACACTGAAGCTTTCTTT
CDR3 protein: CASSSHRGPPNTEAFF

D gene: .
clone size: medium-sized
J gene: TRBJ1-5
V gene: TRBV19
CDR3 DNA: TGTGCCAGTAGGTCCGTCAACCAGCCCCAGCATTTT
CDR3 protein: CASRSVNQPQHF

D gene: .
clone size: many
J gene: TRBJ2-1
V gene: TRBV2
CDR3 DNA: TGTGCCAGCAACAACGGAGGTTACAATGAGCAGTTCTTC
CDR3 protein: CASNNGGYNEQFF

D gene: .
clone size: many
J gene: TRBJ2-3
V gene: TRBV7-9
CDR3 DNA: TGTGCCAGCAGCCTAACGGACAGCACAGATACGCAGTATTTT
CDR3 protein: CASSLTDSTDTQYF

D gene: .
clone size: many
J gene: TRBJ1-1
V gene: TRBV4-1
CDR3 DNA: TGCGCCAGCAGCCAAGGAAAGGGAGGGGCGCCCACTGAAGCTTTCTTT
CDR3 protein: CASSQGKGGAPTEAFF

D gene: .
clone size: .
J gene: TRBJ1-1
V gene: TRBV29-1
CDR3 DNA: TGCAGCGTTGAAGATCTGGCAGGGGTTAGCACTGAAGCTTTCTTT
CDR3 protein: CSVEDLAGVSTEAFF

D gene: .
clone size: .
J gene: TRBJ1-1
V gene: TRBV28
CDR3 DNA: TGTGCCAGCAGTTTAAAGTTAACAGATATGAACACTGAAGCTTTCTTT
CDR3 protein: CASSLKLTDMNTEAFF

D gene: .
clone size: medium-sized
J gene: TRBJ1-2
V gene: TRBV4-2
CDR3 DNA: TGTGCCAGCAGCCAAGCAGGGCTGTACTACACCTTC
CDR3 protein: CASSQAGLYYTF

D gene: TRBD2
clone size: .
J gene: TRBJ2-5
V gene: TRBV29-1
CDR3 DNA: TGCAGCGTCGCGAACCTATTAGCGGGAGAGGCGTACCAAGAGACCCAGTACTTC
CDR3 protein: CSVANLLAGEAYQETQYF

D gene: TRBD1
clone size: few
J gene: TRBJ2-1
V gene: TRBV6-1
CDR3 DNA: TGTGCCAGCAGGGACAGGGTGGGAAATGAGCAGTTCTTC
CDR3 protein: CASRDRVGNEQFF

D gene: .
clone size: large
J gene: TRBJ2-7
V gene: TRBV18
CDR3 DNA: TGTGCCAGCTCACCACAGTCTGTTCAAGGGCATCACTACGAGCAGTACTTC
CDR3 protein: CASSPQSVQGHHYEQYF

D gene: .
clone size: .
J gene: TRBJ1-5
V gene: TRBV27
CDR3 DNA: TGTGCCAGCGGGGACATAAATCAGCCCCAGCATTTT
CDR3 protein: CASGDINQPQHF